Listed below are T cell receptor beta chains from one sample, sequenced in a study of blood T cell repertoires in COVID-19. The assay was immunoSEQ multiplex PCR, and TCRdb's table has in-frame clones only and misses some. Altogether roughly 260,000 clones are present, more than 70% being singletons, with the ten largest covering 2.1%. Sequencing was carried out using peripheral blood. These receptors originate from a woman in her thirties or forties who had recovered from COVID-19. The CDR3 runs from the conserved cysteine through the conserved F or W. Clone size is shown for a subset of rows, as once, few, many or a class of expanded clone.

>TRBV6-4|-
CASSETLAGNEQFF
>TRBV19|-
CASSIQGALGEQYF
>TRBV9|-
CASSVISGRLDEQYF
>TRBV4-3|-
CASSQEEVLGTDTQYF
>TRBV6-1|-
CASSELAYLNYGYTF
>TRBV7-7|-
CASSLRRASGSSTDTQYF
>TRBV16|-
CASSLDRTIGNTIYF
>TRBV7-2|-
CASSLARAGGRKETQYF
>TRBV19|-
CASSTGVEDYGYTF
>TRBV18|-
CASSPDSTYGYTF
>TRBV30|-
CAWGPGTFNGYTF
>TRBV5-5|-
CASSLARGTDYGYTF
>TRBV4-2|-
CASSQGLSSYNEQFF
>TRBV5-4|-
CASSFPQGAYLYGYTF
>TRBV10-3|-
CAINRAPDQETQYF
>TRBV28|-
CASSVPNYEQYF
>TRBV19|-
CASSITGNTGELFF
>TRBV27|-
CASSLYSDSSYNEQFF
>TRBV28|once
CASSFLTPRQGGYGYTF
>TRBV5-5|-
CASSLDKGRAPSYEQYF
>TRBV7-9|-
CASSEWTESSGNTIYF
>TRBV7-2|-
CASSLGRTASTDTQYF
>TRBV4-2|-
CASSQREGTSGNTIYF
>TRBV4-1|-
CASSREDRGLAFF
>TRBV5-1|-
CASSFGGPNNSPLHF
>TRBV19|-
CASSTVTSSTGELFF
>TRBV9|-
CASSATSGGVGEQFF
>TRBV5-1|-
CASSLSTHRGGTGNTIYF
>TRBV5-1|-
CASRTAGGYEQYF
>TRBV4-3|-
CASSRSAGQTTGGNTIYF
>TRBV19|-
CASSIITGQGNQPQHF
>TRBV3-1/TRBV3-2|-
CASSQEPTKRGIQETQYF
>TRBV9|-
CASSVSGFTYNEQFF
>TRBV7-3|-
CASSVLQGSEQYF
>TRBV12-3/TRBV12-4|-
CASSFPNSYEQYF
>TRBV14|-
CASSQPSGGVIAYNEQFF
>TRBV20-1|-
CSASNSYGYTF
>TRBV10-1|-
CASSGEIKYQETQYF
>TRBV13|-
CASSASGEITDTQYF
>TRBV4-3|-
CASSQGFSSYEQYF
>TRBV10-3|-
CAISESGADTQYF
>TRBV5-1|-
CASSFGTLATGELFF
>TRBV5-4|few
CASSLAITGMSGYTF
>TRBV19|-
CASSIPGVQETQYF
>TRBV6-5|-
CASSYDLSEKLFF
>TRBV6-5|-
CASSSDGQRHSPLHF
>TRBV3-1/TRBV3-2|once
CASSQDRGLTNEKLFF
>TRBV27|-
CASSTLGQYTEAFF
>TRBV6-6|-
CATEGGELFF
>TRBV27|once
CASSPHRFSYEQYF
>TRBV4-1|-
CASSQDPQREVLDTQYF
>TRBV19|-
CASSIAGSNSPLHF
>TRBV12-3/TRBV12-4|-
CASSLNGGEKLFF